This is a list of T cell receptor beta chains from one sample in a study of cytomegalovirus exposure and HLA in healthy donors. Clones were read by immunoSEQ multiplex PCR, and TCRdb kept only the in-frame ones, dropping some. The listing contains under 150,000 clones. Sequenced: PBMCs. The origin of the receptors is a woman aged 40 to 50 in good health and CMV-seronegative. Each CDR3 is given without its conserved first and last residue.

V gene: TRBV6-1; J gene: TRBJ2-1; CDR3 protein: ASKSVNNEQF
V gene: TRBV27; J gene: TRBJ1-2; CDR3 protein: ASQNRGLNYGYT
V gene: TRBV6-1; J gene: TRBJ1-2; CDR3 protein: ASSESQGYGYT
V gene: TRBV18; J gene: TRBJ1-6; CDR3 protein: ASSPPGTRGISPLH
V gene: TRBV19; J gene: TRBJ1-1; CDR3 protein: ASIPGPWRDTEAF
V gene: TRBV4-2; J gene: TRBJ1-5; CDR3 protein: ASSQDFRDQPQH
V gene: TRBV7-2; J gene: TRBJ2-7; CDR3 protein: ASSLVGAAGQY
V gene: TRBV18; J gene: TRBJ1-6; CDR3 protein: ASSPDLTGSDALH
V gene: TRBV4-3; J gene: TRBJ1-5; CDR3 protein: ASSQGTAGNQPQH
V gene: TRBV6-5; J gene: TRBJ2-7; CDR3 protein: ASSQYRGGEQY
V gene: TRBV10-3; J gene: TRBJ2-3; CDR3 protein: AISGKPGQGIGTDTQY
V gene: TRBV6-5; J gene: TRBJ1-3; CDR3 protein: ASIESRAPGNTIY
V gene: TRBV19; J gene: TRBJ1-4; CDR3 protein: ASRLTGGGREKLF
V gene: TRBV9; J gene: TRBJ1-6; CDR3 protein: ASSAQDSLNSPLH
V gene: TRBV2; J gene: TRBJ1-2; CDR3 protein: ASSSQGTGNNYGYT
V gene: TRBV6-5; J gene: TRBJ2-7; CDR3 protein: ASTPAGGVSYEQY
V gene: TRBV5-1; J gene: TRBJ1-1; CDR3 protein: ASSTQGSTEAF
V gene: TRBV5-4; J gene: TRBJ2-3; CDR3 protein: ASSTGTSGTDTQY
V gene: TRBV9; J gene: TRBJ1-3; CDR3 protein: ASSVGNRWGNTIY
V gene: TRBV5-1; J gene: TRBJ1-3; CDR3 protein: ASRTEFSGNTIY
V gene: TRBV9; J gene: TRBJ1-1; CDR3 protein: ASSVTWGADTEAF
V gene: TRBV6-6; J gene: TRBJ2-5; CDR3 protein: ASSRQGTETQY
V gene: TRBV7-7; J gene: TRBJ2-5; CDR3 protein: ASSLVGGQETQY
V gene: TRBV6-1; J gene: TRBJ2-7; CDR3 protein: ASSEMTGRPYEQY
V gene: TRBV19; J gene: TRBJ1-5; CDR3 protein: ASKVTGYSNQPQH
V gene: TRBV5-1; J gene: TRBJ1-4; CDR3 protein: ASSLGGLTGEKLF
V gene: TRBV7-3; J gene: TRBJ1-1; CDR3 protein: ASSPQQGTEAF
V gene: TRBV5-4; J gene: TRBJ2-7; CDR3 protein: ASSSGGILSYEQY
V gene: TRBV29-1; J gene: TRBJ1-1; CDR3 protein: SVQGWNTEAF
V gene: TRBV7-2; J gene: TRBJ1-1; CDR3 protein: ASSLVQGKEAF
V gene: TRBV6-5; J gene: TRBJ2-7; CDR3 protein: ASSYSTRGVYEQY
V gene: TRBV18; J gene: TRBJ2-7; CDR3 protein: ASSLGQGEEQY
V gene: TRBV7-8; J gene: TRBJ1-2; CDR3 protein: ASSFGQGGRLYGYT
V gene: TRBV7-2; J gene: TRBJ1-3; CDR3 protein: ASSLGQAGNTIY
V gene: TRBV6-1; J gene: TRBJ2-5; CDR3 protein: ASSTGDGETQY
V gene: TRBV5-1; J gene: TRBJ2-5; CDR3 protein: ASSFLGSLQETQY
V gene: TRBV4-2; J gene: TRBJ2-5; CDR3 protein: ASSHTDQTQY
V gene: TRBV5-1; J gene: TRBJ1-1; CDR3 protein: ASSSSPASEATEAF
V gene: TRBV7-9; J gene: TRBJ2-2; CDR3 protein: ALPPSGGAENTGELF
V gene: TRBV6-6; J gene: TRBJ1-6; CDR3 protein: ASSYSGGDYNSPLH
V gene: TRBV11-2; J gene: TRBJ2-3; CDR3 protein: ASSVGGPDTQY
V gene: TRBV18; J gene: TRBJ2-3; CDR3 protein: ASSPGSSGGRTYTQY
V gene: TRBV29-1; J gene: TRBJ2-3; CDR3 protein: SLKRGITDTQY